The 3 T cell receptor beta chains reported below all come from one sample, sequenced in a study. TCRdb reprocessed the 5' RACE reads with MiXCR, giving one entry per CDR3 protein. The table records fewer than 25,000 distinct CDR3 sequences, around 30% of them present only once. Source material: tumor-infiltrating naive CD4+ T cells sorted from the breast tumor. Subset reported: naive CD4+ T cells, CD4+CD45RA+CD25-. The source of these receptors is a female donor with breast cancer.

This clonotype was picked up many times. V usage is TRBV20-1 and J usage is TRBJ1-2; a weak D match, TRBD1 (6 bases). The CDR3 extends over 16 amino acids. The germline CDR1 and CDR2 sequences are DFQATT and SNEGSKA (reference sequence). Trimming took 4 bases from V and 3 from J, leaving 21 bases between them. CDR3 sequence reads: CSAIPTTAGAHYGYTF. CDR3 nucleotide sequence: TGCAGTGCTATACCTACCACAGCGGGGGCGCACTATGGCTACACCTTC.

This clonotype was seen at least ten times. The gene calls are TRBV4-1 and TRBJ2-7; no clear D gene. Trimming shortened V by 1 base and J by 7 bases, and 11 bases separated the two germline ends. The CDR3 loop spans 13 amino acids. Germline CDR1 MGHRA, CDR2 YSYEKL. The CDR3 is CASSQVRPGEQYF. In DNA, the CDR3 is TGCGCCAGCAGCCAAGTGCGGCCTGGGGAGCAGTACTTC.

This clonotype showed up just a few times. A much larger clone sits a single nucleotide away, making a read error possible. V gene TRBV27 combines with J gene TRBJ1-2; D gene unclear. The V gene lost 5 bases and the J gene lost 5 bases, with 12 bases spanning the gap. CDR3 length equals 13 residues. Germline CDR1 and CDR2: MNHEY and SMNVEV (reference sequence). The CDR3, as DNA: TGTGCCAGCAGTCAGGACCGCGGATATGGCTACACCTTC. Translating it yields CASSQDRGYGYTF.